The clone carrying this T cell receptor (beta chain) has a handful of counts. Its antigen is not identified. Different DNA sequences within this sample yield the same CDR3. V shed 6 bases and J 4 bases; nucleotides not matched to a gene: 3. CDR1 is SQVTM and CDR2 is ANQGSEA in the germline V gene. The CDR3 has 12 amino acids. The data derive from a study of beta chain features in type 1 diabetes. Study outcomes and limitations: Insertion counts at VDJ junctions were lower in type 1 diabetes patients, who also showed more deletions there. TCRB CDR3 length was moderately but significantly reduced in all four CD4+ subsets of Type 1 diabetes patients. cDNA-based sequencing might over-represent cells highly expressing TCR. Any role of HLA type in TCRB rearrangement remained unresolved here.

The sequenced template was cDNA made from the entire isolated RNA. Method: immunoSEQ multiplex PCR; TCRdb's copy keeps in-frame clones and lacks some. The table includes about 260,000 clones, around 21% detected once. This TCR was sampled from a middle-aged woman with type 1 diabetes. The specimen sequenced was naive CD4+ T cells from blood. The chain couples TRBV29-1 to TRBJ1-5, with 7 bases lining up with TRBD1. The CDR3 sequence is CSVVTGNQPQHF. As DNA, the CDR3 is TGCAGCGTCGTGACAGGGAATCAGCCCCAGCATTTT.